This T cell receptor (beta chain) was found in a study of blood T cells in healthy people across ages. Notes on the study in general: Diversity estimates drawn from one million T cells were deemed underestimates. Long-lived donors exceeded aged donors in naive CD4+ cells and diversity.

V lost 0 bases and J lost 5; bases outside the gene matches: 11. The CDR3 runs to 17 residues. Germline loops: CDR1 LGHNA, CDR2 YNFKEQ. As concerns this clonotype: As yet, its antigen is unknown.

Primers used in a second PCR of roughly 7 to 12 cycles were a sample-barcoded 5' primer and a J-beta primer mix. TCRdb re-called the 5' RACE reads through MiXCR, storing one row per CDR3 protein. The sample carries about 1.4 million distinct CDR3 sequences, around 59% recorded once. What was sequenced was blood. The chain uses TRBV4-2 and TRBJ2-7; 9 bases are shared with TRBD2. This TCR came from a man aged 18 to 30 in good health. CDR3 nucleotide sequence: TGTGCCAGCAGCCAAGATGGAGGAGGACTAGCGAGCCACGAGCAGTACTTC. Protein product: CASSQDGGGLASHEQYF.